The 24 T cell receptor beta chains below all came from one sample that was sequenced in a study of PD-1 blockade in classical Hodgkin lymphoma (dated by TCRdb to the early 2020s). The library was made by the immunoSEQ multiplex PCR assay. TCRdb retrieved this table from immuneACCESS and kept in-frame rearrangements only. Not all clones are present; in checked studies, unresolved V genes account for under half, and no reason is known for the remainder. The sample profile shows fewer than 35,000 clones; 92% of them were found once. The ten largest account for 0.25% to 0.35% of the sample. Interpreted using the paper, the time point label stands for: cycle 4 day 1 (C4D1), after 6 weeks of nivolumab. All trial patients had relapsed after autologous stem cell transplantation, with cohorts A, B and C differing in prior brentuximab vedotin exposure. Magnetic negative selection with a Miltenyi CD4+ T cell isolation kit was used to purify CD4+ T cells from thawed PBMCs.

The source was CD4+ T cells from blood, collected before the fourth cycle of nivolumab. These receptors were collected from a human donor with classical Hodgkin lymphoma.

The genes are TRBV6-5 and TRBJ2-5; TRBD2 matches 13 bases. The CDR3 runs to 15 residues. With V trimmed by 2 bases and J by 5 bases, 2 bases remained unmatched. Germline V CDR1 and CDR2: MNHEY, SVGAGI. CDR3 region: CASSYPTSGRETQYF. The CDR3 DNA reads as TGTGCCAGCAGTTACCCGACTAGCGGGAGGGAGACCCAGTACTTC.

The chain combines TRBV25-1 with TRBJ1-1; D is uncertain. CDR3 length: 11 amino acids. Looked up from germline, CDR1 is MGHDK and CDR2 is SYGVNS. Trimming took 1 base from V and 7 from J, leaving 4 bases between them. The CDR3 reads CASSESREAFF. Here the CDR3 DNA reads TGTGCCAGCAGTGAATCCCGTGAAGCTTTCTTT.

The chain uses TRBV4-2 and TRBJ2-7, with 9 bases aligning to TRBD2. The V segment lost 5 bases and the J segment 5 bases; nucleotides outside the gene matches: 10. The CDR3 totals 15 residues. Germline values: CDR1 LGHNA, CDR2 YNFKEQ. The CDR3 region has the DNA TGTGCCAGCAGCTTGAGGGCTAGCGGGATCCACGAGCAGTACTTC. Translated: CASSLRASGIHEQYF.

This chain links TRBV10-3 with TRBJ2-1; 9 bases align to TRBD2. CDR1 ENHRY and CDR2 SYGVKD come from the germline V gene. This CDR3 region has 15 residues. V dropped 0 bases and J dropped 7; count of bases not matched to a gene: 4. CDR3 region: CAISESAGGKNEQFF. CDR3 coding DNA: TGTGCCATCAGTGAGTCGGCGGGAGGGAAGAATGAGCAGTTCTTC.

The chain recombines TRBV6-1 with TRBJ1-2; D gene ambiguous. V dropped 6 bases and J dropped 5 bases, with 16 bases sitting between them. CDR1 MNHNS and CDR2 SASEGT come from the germline V gene. This CDR3 is built from 14 residues. The CDR3 bases are TGTGCCAGCAGAATATTGTCGGCGCCTTATGGCTACACCTTC. This translates into CASRILSAPYGYTF.

The chain links TRBV4-1 to TRBJ2-5, with 9 bases that match TRBD1. The CDR3 runs to 15 residues. Germline V gene sequence: CDR1 MGHRA, CDR2 YSYEKL. Trimming at V came to 4 bases and at J to 2 bases, leaving 5 bases not matched to a gene. CDR3 amino acids: CASSLQDRGQETQYF. CDR3 DNA: TGCGCCAGCAGCCTACAAGACAGGGGGCAAGAGACCCAGTACTTC.

The V gene is TRBV30, the J gene TRBJ2-1; no definite D call. The V end lost 0 bases, the J end lost 0 bases, and 9 bases lay between the germline ends. Looked up from germline, CDR1 is GTSNPN and CDR2 is SVGIG (reference sequence). This CDR3 region has 15 residues. The CDR3: CAWSVRRSSYNEQFF. The CDR3 DNA is TGTGCCTGGAGTGTGCGGCGCAGCTCCTACAATGAGCAGTTCTTC.

The chain is built from TRBV12-5 and TRBJ1-4; 9 bases are shared with TRBD1. CDR1 is LGHNT and CDR2 is FRNRAP in the germline V gene. With 9 bases clipped from V and 7 bases from J, the junction kept 9 bases outside the gene matches. The CDR3 has 14 residues. The CDR3 spells CASSTGTGSEKLFF. The CDR3 region has the DNA TGTGCTAGCTCAACCGGGACAGGGTCTGAAAAACTGTTTTTT.

This chain links TRBV6-1 with TRBJ2-7; D may be TRBD1 or TRBD2 (6 bases each). Deletions cut 5 bases from V and 6 bases from J, with 17 bases between. CDR3 length: 14 amino acids. CDR1 MNHNS and CDR2 SASEGT come from the germline V gene. CDR3 bases: TGTGCCAGCAGTACCCGGGACCGGGGGCTCGAGCAGTACTTC. It codes for CASSTRDRGLEQYF.

This clone was seen a single time. This chain joins TRBV11-3 and TRBJ2-1; D may match TRBD1 or TRBD2 (5 bases each). V lost 3 bases and J lost 9, with 15 bases in between. CDR3 length: 14 residues. The V gene's germline CDR1 is SGHNT and CDR2 YENEEA. CDR3 region: CASSLGRSRGEQFF. As DNA, the CDR3 is TGTGCCAGCAGCTTGGGACGGAGTAGGGGTGAGCAGTTCTTC. The variable domain in full, completed from reference TRBV11-3 and TRBJ2-1, reads EAGVVQSPRYKIIEKKQPVAFWCNPISGHNTLYWYLQNLGQGPELLIRYENEEAVDDSQLPKDRFSAERLKGVDSTLKIQPAELGDSAVYLCASSLGRSRGEQFFGPGTRLTVL.

The V call is TRBV15, the J call TRBJ1-2; TRBD1 aligns across 7 bases. Germline lookup yields CDR1 LNHNV and CDR2 YYDKDF (reference sequence). The CDR3 length is 15 residues. With V trimmed by 2 bases and J by 8 bases, 11 bases remained unmatched. The CDR3 is CATSRLLGTVLGYTF. CDR3 coding DNA: TGTGCCACCAGCAGACTACTAGGGACAGTACTCGGCTACACCTTC.

The V call is TRBV7-9, the J call TRBJ2-7; TRBD1 might be the D (6 bases). This CDR3 spans 14 amino acids. V shed 3 bases and J shed 0 bases, with 9 bases lying between them. In germline, CDR1 is SEHNR, CDR2 FQNEAQ (reference sequence). Written as DNA, the CDR3 is TGTGCCAGCAGCTTGGACAGTCTCTCCTACGAGCAGTACTTC. As protein: CASSLDSLSYEQYF.

This clone has only a few counts. An end of the junction does not agree with germline; a read error may underlie this. The J gene is TRBJ2-7, the V gene TRBV4-1; 10 positions match TRBD2. This CDR3 is built from 15 residues. Germline V gives CDR1 MGHRA, CDR2 YSYEKL. CDR3 residues: CASRQGLAVTYEQYF. In nucleotides, the CDR3 is TGCGCCAGCAGGCAAGGACTAGCGGTTACCTACGAGCAGTACTTC.

This chain uses TRBV10-1 with TRBJ2-3; no reliable D call. CDR1 is WNHNN, CDR2 SYGVQD, per germline (reference sequence). Trimming cost V 5 bases and J 8 bases, with 14 bases left between them. The CDR3 sequence is 13 residues long. The CDR3 DNA reads TGCGCCAGCAGTTCCGGCCCCGGACCTACGCAGTATTTT. Protein sequence: CASSSGPGPTQYF.

J is TRBJ2-3 and V is TRBV10-1, with 10 bases aligning to TRBD2. Per the germline V gene, CDR1 is WNHNN and CDR2 is SYGVQD (reference sequence). V shed 3 bases and J 0 bases; nucleotides not matched to a gene: 6. The CDR3 sequence is 17 residues long. CDR3 in DNA: TGCGCCAGCAGTGAAAGGACTAGCGGATCTAGCACAGATACGCAGTATTTT. As protein: CASSERTSGSSTDTQYF.

CDR3 region: CASSLDGIYEQYF. CDR3 coding DNA: TGTGCCAGCAGTTTAGACGGGATCTACGAGCAGTACTTC. This chain uses TRBV28 with TRBJ2-7, with TRBD2 as a possible D gene (5 bases). CDR3 length: 13 residues. The V end lost 2 bases, the J end lost 3 bases, and 8 bases lay between the germline ends. Germline loops: CDR1 MDHEN, CDR2 SYDVKM.

The rearrangement links TRBV30 to TRBJ2-5; D unresolved. Between the trimmed V and J ends, which lost 2 bases and 5 bases, there was a span of 9 bases. The CDR3 is 12 amino acids. Germline V CDR1 and CDR2: GTSNPN, SVGIG (reference sequence). The CDR3 nucleotides read TGTGCCTGGAGTCGGGCCTGGGAGACCCAGTACTTC. Translated, it gives CAWSRAWETQYF.

This rearrangement joins TRBV11-2 to TRBJ2-7; 9 nucleotides match TRBD1. The germline gives CDR1 SGHAT, CDR2 FQNNGV. The J segment lost 3 bases and the V segment lost 1 base, leaving 1 base of the junction unmatched. The CDR3 covers 14 residues. The CDR3 coding sequence is TGTGCCAGCAGCTTAGCGGACAGGGGCTACGAGCAGTACTTC. Its translation is CASSLADRGYEQYF.

CDR3 sequence (DNA): TGTGCCAGCAGTCGAACAGGGGCCTACGAGCAGTACTTC. Protein sequence: CASSRTGAYEQYF. The rearrangement joins TRBV5-8 to TRBJ2-7; 7 nucleotides agree with TRBD1. This CDR3 is built from 13 residues. V lost 5 bases, J lost 2 bases, and 4 bases stayed unmatched. Germline V gives CDR1 SGHTS, CDR2 YDEGEE.

The V gene is TRBV5-4, the J gene TRBJ2-3; D ambiguous. CDR3 length equals 13 residues. Germline CDR1 and CDR2: SGHNT and YYREEE (reference sequence). V lost 0 bases, J lost 1 base, and 3 bases lay in between. The CDR3 sequence is CASSLVRTDTQYF. In nucleotides, the CDR3 is TGTGCCAGCAGCTTGGTGCGCACAGATACGCAGTATTTT.

The J gene is TRBJ2-3, the V gene TRBV6-1; D is uncertain. The V and J ends lost 1 base and 8 bases respectively, with 13 bases between them. The CDR3 is 14 amino acids. From germline, CDR1 is MNHNS and CDR2 SASEGT. Written as DNA, the CDR3 is TGTGCCAGCAGTGAAGGATGGGCGATAGGTACGCAGTATTTT. Translation gives CASSEGWAIGTQYF.

The chain joins TRBV5-1 to TRBJ2-7, with D possibly matching TRBD2 (6 bases). V was cut by 0 bases and J by 1 base, with 14 bases left in between. Germline CDR1 SGHRS, CDR2 YFSETQ. This CDR3 contains 16 residues. The CDR3: CASSLVRVGGSYEQYF. The DNA for the CDR3 is TGCGCCAGCAGCTTGGTGAGGGTCGGGGGATCCTACGAGCAGTACTTC.

This chain uses TRBV30 with TRBJ1-5, with D uncertain. Germline assignment: CDR1 GTSNPN and CDR2 SVGIG (reference sequence). V dropped 0 bases and J dropped 1 base, with 7 bases sitting between them. The CDR3 covers 14 residues. CDR3: CAWSVAGSNQPQHF. The CDR3 DNA reads TGTGCCTGGAGTGTAGCGGGCAGCAATCAGCCCCAGCATTTT.

The gene calls are TRBV5-8 and TRBJ2-3; 11 positions agree with TRBD2. CDR3 length equals 15 residues. The V gene end was trimmed by 4 bases and the J gene end by 8 bases; junction bases not matched to a gene: 9. Germline CDR1 and CDR2: SGHTS and YDEGEE. CDR3 coding DNA: TGTGCCAGCAGCCTGCTAGCGGGAGGATTGGGTACGCAGTATTTT. It encodes CASSLLAGGLGTQYF.